This TCR beta chain comes out of a study of T-cell reconstitution after alpha-beta-depleted transplantation in children. The authors prepared the TCRbeta library with unique molecular identifiers. From the PCR reads, TCRdb called clonotypes with MiXCR, one entry per CDR3 protein. Among around 370,000 distinct CDR3 sequences listed, around 16% were seen once. This clonotype was seen more than once but under ten times. The material was PBMCs, mostly from graft donor cells, obtained 360 days after TCRalphabeta/CD19-depleted stem cell transplant. The source is a male patient aged 2-15 years who had a stem cell transplant for acute lymphoblastic leukemia, so the T cells may come from the graft donor.

The DNA of the CDR3 is TGTGCCAGCAGCACCCCCGGGACTATGGGTTGGGGCTACGAGCAGTACTTC. This encodes CASSTPGTMGWGYEQYF. The rearrangement joins TRBV21-1 to TRBJ2-7; the table's D call of TRBD2 was not tested on the DNA. TRBV21-1 is annotated as a pseudogene. CDR3 length: 17 amino acids.